What follows are 32 T cell receptor beta chains derived from one specimen sequenced in a study of T cells in narcolepsy. TCRdb's copy holds only in-frame clones and misses some; the assay was immunoSEQ multiplex PCR. This sample has tens of thousands of clones, with approximately 88% found just once. The sample consisted of CD45RA- memory CD4+ T cells from PBMCs. The receptors come from a human donor with narcolepsy.

Comments on this clone: One junction end disagrees with the germline gene, perhaps due to a read error. The chain carries TRBV5-4 and TRBJ2-1; TRBD2 matches at 8 bases. CDR1 and CDR2 (germline): SGHNT, YYREEE (reference sequence). The CDR3 has 18 amino acids. The CDR3 sequence is CASRGYREGLVSHNEQFF. Written as DNA, the CDR3 is TGTGCCAGCAGAGGATACAGGGAGGGACTAGTCTCCCACAATGAGCAGTTCTTC.

The V and J genes are TRBV6-5 and TRBJ2-1; D uncertain. V lost 5 bases to trimming and J lost 10 bases, with 15 bases between them. Germline lookup yields CDR1 MNHEY and CDR2 SVGAGI. This CDR3 is 13 amino acids long. The CDR3 DNA reads TGTGCCAGCAGTCCTCACGACTTAGGGGAGCAGTTCTTC. This codes for CASSPHDLGEQFF.

The CDR3 sequence is CASGLGLTTSEQYF. CDR3 nucleotide sequence: TGTGCTAGTGGTTTGGGTCTTACCACCTCCGAGCAGTACTTC. The chain is built from TRBV12-5 and TRBJ2-7; D call uncertain. CDR1 is LGHNT and CDR2 is FRNRAP in the germline V gene. The CDR3 extends over 14 amino acids. Trimming took off 1 base at V and 6 bases at J, with 13 bases between the two ends.

The chain carries TRBV10-3 and TRBJ2-7; D ambiguous. The germline V and J ends were trimmed by 4 bases and 6 bases, with 13 bases remaining between them. CDR3 size: 13 residues. Per the germline V gene, CDR1 is ENHRY and CDR2 is SYGVKD. The CDR3 loop is CAISGQDLIEQYF. The CDR3 nucleotides are TGTGCCATCAGTGGGCAGGATTTAATCGAGCAGTACTTC.

The chain is built from TRBV10-1 and TRBJ2-5, with 7 positions matching TRBD2. Germline V CDR1 and CDR2: WNHNN, SYGVQD (reference sequence). Trimming cost V 2 bases and J 5 bases; bases outside gene matches: 8. This CDR3 has 15 amino acids. DNA for the CDR3: TGCGCCAGCAGTGAGGGGCGTAACGGGAGGGAGACCCAGTACTTC. The encoded protein is CASSEGRNGRETQYF.

This clone has just a few counts. This sequence joins TRBV11-3 and TRBJ1-1; weak D call: TRBD1 (6 bases). The CDR3 has 16 amino acids. V gave up 4 bases and J gave up 0 bases, with 15 bases separating them. Germline CDR1 SGHNT, CDR2 YENEEA. The CDR3 loop is CASSSGTSTLNTEAFF. The CDR3 DNA sequence: TGTGCCAGCAGCTCCGGGACATCGACCCTGAACACTGAAGCTTTCTTT.

The J gene is TRBJ2-2, the V gene TRBV19, with D tentatively TRBD1 (6 bases). Germline V CDR1 and CDR2: LNHDA, SQIVND (reference sequence). V lost 5 bases to trimming and J lost 2 bases, with 12 bases between them. The CDR3 covers 15 residues. As DNA, the CDR3 is TGTGCCAGTAGTTCCGGGACACTCAACACCGGGGAGCTGTTTTTT. Encoded protein: CASSSGTLNTGELFF.

The chain uses TRBV2 and TRBJ1-2, with TRBD1 as a possible D gene (6 bases). V was clipped by 6 bases and J by 7 bases, with 15 bases between them. The germline CDR1 and CDR2 sequences are SNHLY and FYNNEI. The CDR3 spans 13 residues. The CDR3: CASSLKTGTGYTF. The CDR3 nucleotides are TGTGCCAGCAGCCTAAAAACAGGGACTGGCTACACCTTC.

V is TRBV7-9 and J is TRBJ2-3; 8 bases are shared with TRBD2. Trimming cost V 8 bases and J 7 bases; bases outside gene matches: 5. Germline lookup yields CDR1 SEHNR and CDR2 FQNEAQ (reference sequence). The CDR3 is 12 amino acids. The CDR3 protein is CASGGRKNTQYF. In DNA form, the CDR3 reads TGTGCCAGCGGCGGGAGGAAAAATACGCAGTATTTT.

The V and J genes are TRBV10-3 and TRBJ2-2; unclear D gene. Trimming cost V 4 bases and J 3 bases, with 6 bases left between them. Germline V gives CDR1 ENHRY, CDR2 SYGVKD. CDR3 length: 13 residues. The CDR3 DNA sequence: TGTGCCATCAGTGTGTCTTACACCGGGGAGCTGTTTTTT. This encodes CAISVSYTGELFF.

J is TRBJ1-5 and V is TRBV6-5, with D perhaps matching TRBD1 (6 bases). CDR3 length: 14 amino acids. V lost 5 bases, J lost 3 bases, and 11 bases lay in between. The germline CDR1 and CDR2 sequences are MNHEY and SVGAGI. The CDR3 coding sequence is TGTGCCAGCAGTACCAGGGGTGACAATCAGCCCCAGCATTTT. Translated, it gives CASSTRGDNQPQHF.

The chain couples TRBV5-8 to TRBJ1-5, with 10 bases lining up with TRBD1. Looked up from germline, CDR1 is SGHTS and CDR2 is YDEGEE. CDR3 length: 15 amino acids. With V trimmed by 4 bases and J by 3 bases, 4 bases remained unmatched. The CDR3 coding sequence is TGTGCCAGCAGCCAGGGACAGGGGAACAATCAGCCCCAGCATTTT. Protein product: CASSQGQGNNQPQHF.

The chain links TRBV5-4 to TRBJ1-2; 7 bases align to TRBD1. The CDR3 has 14 residues. CDR1 is SGHNT, CDR2 YYREEE, per germline (reference sequence). After removal of 4 bases from V and 4 bases from J, the junction contained 7 bases not matched to a gene. The CDR3: CASSPPGGIYGYTF. The CDR3 DNA follows: TGTGCCAGCAGCCCCCCAGGGGGAATCTATGGCTACACCTTC.

The chain links TRBV30 to TRBJ2-1, with a tentative D call TRBD2 (6 bases). The CDR3 sequence is 12 residues long. Per the germline V gene, CDR1 is GTSNPN and CDR2 is SVGIG (reference sequence). V lost 5 bases and J 9 bases, leaving 14 bases between the germline ends. The CDR3 sequence is CAWGSGSGEQFF. The CDR3 DNA reads as TGTGCCTGGGGTTCCGGGAGTGGTGAGCAGTTCTTC.

The rearrangement joins TRBV2 to TRBJ2-3; D call uncertain. CDR1 and CDR2 (germline): SNHLY, FYNNEI. There are 15 residues in the CDR3. V lost 6 bases to trimming and J lost 0 bases, with 13 bases between them. CDR3 protein: CASSRRGPSTDTQYF. The CDR3 DNA sequence: TGTGCCAGCAGCCGGAGAGGCCCTAGCACAGATACGCAGTATTTT.

The V call is TRBV28, the J call TRBJ2-3, with TRBD2 identical over 9 bases. From germline, CDR1 is MDHEN and CDR2 SYDVKM. The ends lost 3 bases at V and 2 bases at J; junction bases unmatched: 3. This CDR3 comprises 15 residues. CDR3 sequence (DNA): TGTGCCAGCAGTTTCCCTAGCGGGAACACAGATACGCAGTATTTT. This gives the protein CASSFPSGNTDTQYF.

V and J are TRBV30 and TRBJ1-4, with D unclear. Between the trimmed V and J ends, which lost 0 bases and 6 bases, there was a span of 14 bases. Germline assignment: CDR1 GTSNPN and CDR2 SVGIG (reference sequence). CDR3 length: 15 amino acids. For the CDR3, the DNA is TGTGCCTGGAGTGTACTTAGTTCGAGGGATGAAAAACTGTTTTTT. Residues: CAWSVLSSRDEKLFF.

The J gene is TRBJ2-3, the V gene TRBV7-3; D unresolved. The CDR3 is 13 amino acids. Germline V gives CDR1 SGHTA, CDR2 FQGTGA. With 2 bases removed from V and 6 bases from J, the gap between germline ends came to 9 bases. CDR3 protein: CASSLVRDDTQYF. The CDR3 nucleotides are TGTGCCAGCAGCTTAGTTCGAGATGATACGCAGTATTTT.

The rearrangement uses TRBV2 and TRBJ2-5; D assignment may be TRBD1 or TRBD2 (5 bases each). Trimming stripped 4 bases from V and 5 bases from J, with 11 bases between. The germline gives CDR1 SNHLY, CDR2 FYNNEI. The CDR3 covers 13 residues. The CDR3 DNA reads as TGTGCCAGCAGTGTAATGTGGGGGGAGACCCAGTACTTC. This sequence encodes CASSVMWGETQYF.

The chain recombines TRBV11-3 with TRBJ1-4; 7 nucleotides agree with TRBD1. V trimming: 5 bases; J trimming: 4 bases; junction bases outside the gene matches: 7. This CDR3 spans 15 amino acids. The V gene's germline CDR1 is SGHNT and CDR2 YENEEA. The CDR3 sequence is CASSPTGVINEKLFF. CDR3 coding DNA: TGTGCCAGCAGCCCTACAGGGGTAATTAATGAAAAACTGTTTTTT.

The chain carries TRBV29-1 and TRBJ1-1, with D perhaps matching TRBD1 (5 bases). CDR1 is SQVTM, CDR2 ANQGSEA, per germline. V was pared by 0 bases and J by 1 base, with 15 bases between. This CDR3 has 16 residues. CDR3 amino acids: CSVEDSSRGPNTEAFF. Here the CDR3 DNA reads TGCAGCGTTGAAGATTCCTCGAGGGGCCCGAACACTGAAGCTTTCTTT.

The J gene is TRBJ1-1, the V gene TRBV7-3, with no clear D. Germline values: CDR1 SGHTA, CDR2 FQGTGA. The germline V and J ends were trimmed by 1 base and 5 bases, with 8 bases remaining between them. This CDR3 region has 13 residues. CDR3 loop: CASSLKGGTEAFF. CDR3 in DNA: TGTGCCAGCAGCTTAAAGGGCGGAACTGAAGCTTTCTTT.

The chain joins TRBV6-1 to TRBJ2-7, with D tentatively TRBD1 (6 bases). Trimming took 4 bases from V and 9 from J, leaving 25 bases between them. The germline gives CDR1 MNHNS, CDR2 SASEGT. This CDR3 spans 16 amino acids. CDR3 in amino acids: CASSASTQGVGTGQYF. DNA of the CDR3: TGTGCCAGCAGTGCCAGCACACAGGGTGTTGGGACCGGGCAGTACTTC.

The rearrangement uses TRBV5-1 and TRBJ2-1; 7 bases are shared with TRBD2. Germline V gene sequence: CDR1 SGHRS, CDR2 YFSETQ. This CDR3 is 16 amino acids long. J lost 5 bases, V lost 0 bases, and 8 bases had no gene match. CDR3 residues: CASSLDRLARNNEQFF. In DNA form, the CDR3 reads TGCGCCAGCAGCTTGGATCGACTAGCTAGGAACAATGAGCAGTTCTTC.

This clone was seen a few times. The rearrangement uses TRBV5-1 and TRBJ2-1; no firm D call. V lost 1 base, J lost 10 bases, and 12 bases lay in between. The CDR3 spans 13 residues. In germline, CDR1 is SGHRS, CDR2 YFSETQ. The CDR3 DNA is TGCGCCAGCAGCTTGCAGGTAAACTCCGAGCAGTTCTTC. Encoded protein: CASSLQVNSEQFF.

J is TRBJ1-2 and V is TRBV29-1; 7 bases are a match to TRBD1. This CDR3 is built from 17 residues. V lost 6 bases and J lost 7; bases outside the gene matches: 23. CDR1 and CDR2 from the germline V gene are SQVTM and ANQGSEA. CDR3: CSVLTARGPIKTGGYTF. CDR3 coding DNA: TGCAGCGTACTGACAGCAAGGGGGCCGATAAAAACCGGTGGCTACACCTTC.

The V and J genes are TRBV28 and TRBJ2-1; a weak D match, TRBD1 (6 bases). CDR1 is MDHEN and CDR2 is SYDVKM in the germline V gene. The V end lost 4 bases, the J end lost 6 bases, and 22 bases lay between the germline ends. The CDR3 has 17 amino acids. CDR3 DNA: TGTGCCAGCAGTTCCTCGGGCTCCCCGAAACAGGGCAATGAGCAGTTCTTC. Protein product: CASSSSGSPKQGNEQFF.

The chain couples TRBV9 to TRBJ2-1, with 9 bases fitting TRBD1. From germline, CDR1 is SGDLS and CDR2 YYNGEE. Trimming at V came to 3 bases and at J to 6 bases, leaving 7 bases not matched to a gene. The CDR3 spans 15 residues. CDR3 residues: CASSDNRGPGNEQFF. CDR3 bases: TGTGCCAGCAGCGACAACAGGGGGCCGGGCAATGAGCAGTTCTTC.

The chain couples TRBV2 to TRBJ2-5, with 9 bases matching TRBD2. Germline trimming cut 6 bases from V and 5 bases from J; bases unmatched to any gene: 10. This CDR3 spans 15 amino acids. Germline V gives CDR1 SNHLY, CDR2 FYNNEI. The CDR3 region has the DNA TGTGCCAGCAGCATATCCGGGACTAGCATCGAGACCCAGTACTTC. This sequence encodes CASSISGTSIETQYF.

This chain joins TRBV11-3 and TRBJ2-3; a weak D match, TRBD1 (6 bases). The ends were cut back, 4 bases at V and 3 bases at J, with 17 bases in the middle. This CDR3 spans 16 amino acids. Germline V gives CDR1 SGHNT, CDR2 YENEEA. The CDR3 spells CASSSISGVTTDTQYF. The CDR3, as DNA: TGTGCCAGCAGCTCGATATCAGGGGTTACGACAGATACGCAGTATTTT.

This clone was observed once. This rearrangement joins TRBV6-5 to TRBJ1-3; no clear D. Trimming stripped 0 bases from V and 3 bases from J, with 6 bases between. The germline CDR1 and CDR2 sequences are MNHEY and SVGAGI. There are 14 residues in the CDR3. CDR3: CASSYSSHGNTIYF. In DNA, the CDR3 is TGTGCCAGCAGTTACTCGAGCCATGGAAACACCATATATTTT.

J is TRBJ1-1 and V is TRBV9, with a tentative D call TRBD1 (5 bases). Trimming shortened V by 0 bases and J by 3 bases, and 9 bases separated the two germline ends. In germline, CDR1 is SGDLS, CDR2 YYNGEE. The CDR3 runs 14 residues. The CDR3 nucleotides read TGTGCCAGCAGCGTAGGAGGGGTAGACACTGAAGCTTTCTTT. It codes for CASSVGGVDTEAFF. The variable domain in full, completed from reference TRBV9 and TRBJ1-1, reads DSGVTQTPKHLITATGQRVTLRCSPRSGDLSVYWYQQSLDQGLQFLIQYYNGEERAKGNILERFSAQQFPDLHSELNLSSLELGDSALYFCASSVGGVDTEAFFGQGTRLTVV.